Below, 9 T cell receptor beta chains from the same sample are listed, as sequenced in a study of beta chain features in type 1 diabetes. Their antigens are not known. General observations from the study: Shorter TCRB CDR3s, moderately but significantly so, were found in Type 1 diabetes patients in all four CD4+ subsets.

Reverse transcribing all isolated RNA meant expressed TCRB transcripts were sequenced. Data came from immunoSEQ multiplex PCR; TCRdb stores just in-frame clones and leaves some out. Among hundreds of thousands of clones listed, roughly 13% were seen once. Specimen: naive CD4+ T cells from blood. The receptors shown here come from a man younger than 35 with type 1 diabetes.

Points on this clone: Other DNA sequences within the sample encode an identical CDR3. The rearrangement joins TRBV30 to TRBJ1-5, with D unresolved. Between the trimmed V and J ends, which lost 0 bases and 4 bases, there was a span of 7 bases. Per the germline V gene, CDR1 is GTSNPN and CDR2 is SVGIG (reference sequence). The CDR3 has 13 residues. For the CDR3, the DNA is TGTGCCTGGAGTGTAGCCGGGAATCAGCCCCAGCATTTT. This sequence encodes CAWSVAGNQPQHF.

On this clone itself: Different DNA sequences within this sample yield the same CDR3. The rearrangement uses TRBV6-5 and TRBJ2-6; the D is unclear. The CDR3 consists of 15 residues. V lost 0 bases to trimming and J lost 4 bases, with 7 bases between them. From germline, CDR1 is MNHEY and CDR2 SVGAGI. CDR3 loop: CASSYSGSGANVLTF. CDR3 nucleotide sequence: TGTGCCAGCAGTTACTCGGGGTCCGGGGCCAACGTCCTGACTTTC.

The chain recombines TRBV7-2 with TRBJ2-1, with D hard to call. The CDR3 consists of 13 residues. The V end was cut by 6 bases, the J end by 3 bases, with 9 bases between. The germline V gene encodes CDR1 SGHTA and CDR2 FQGNSA. The CDR3 bases are TGTGCCAGCAGACCCTCGCTCTACAATGAGCAGTTCTTC. It specifies CASRPSLYNEQFF.

The V call is TRBV14, the J call TRBJ2-7; perhaps TRBD2 as D (6 bases). Germline CDR1 and CDR2: SGHDN and FVKESK. The CDR3 sequence is 18 residues long. With 1 base removed from V and 2 bases from J, the gap between germline ends came to 21 bases. The CDR3 nucleotides read TGTGCCAGCAGCCAAGTCTTGTTTATGCCGGGACTGACCTACGAGCAGTACTTC. This sequence encodes CASSQVLFMPGLTYEQYF.

There are a few counts of this clone. V usage is TRBV7-2 and J usage is TRBJ2-7, with 8 bases matching TRBD1. This CDR3 has 17 residues. V dropped 3 bases and J dropped 2; count of bases not matched to a gene: 12. In germline, CDR1 is SGHTA, CDR2 FQGNSA. The CDR3 sequence is CASSFGQGARLTYEQYF. In nucleotides, the CDR3 is TGTGCCAGCAGCTTCGGTCAGGGGGCCCGTCTCACCTACGAGCAGTACTTC.

The chain is built from TRBV10-2 and TRBJ2-1, with 7 nucleotides matching TRBD2. The junction had 10 bases not matched to a gene; V was cut back by 3 bases and J by 5 bases. The length of the CDR3 is 16 residues. Per germline, CDR1 WSHSY and CDR2 SAAADI. The DNA of the CDR3 is TGCGCCAGCAGTGAAGTGTGGGAGGGAGGCAACAATGAGCAGTTCTTC. It translates to CASSEVWEGGNNEQFF.

This clone has only a few counts. This chain uses TRBV9 with TRBJ2-6; unclear D gene. CDR3 length equals 14 residues. The germline V gene encodes CDR1 SGDLS and CDR2 YYNGEE. V was clipped by 4 bases and J by 4 bases, with 9 bases between them. The CDR3 spells CASSPRAGANVLTF. CDR3 in DNA: TGTGCCAGCAGCCCCCGGGCGGGGGCCAACGTCCTGACTTTC.

This chain uses TRBV4-2 with TRBJ2-7, with TRBD2 matching 7 bases. Germline V gene data show CDR1 as LGHNA and CDR2 as YNFKEQ. This CDR3 region has 16 residues. V lost 0 bases and J lost 6; bases outside the gene matches: 11. This chain's CDR3 is CASSQDQGTKPLEQYF. The CDR3 DNA follows: TGTGCCAGCAGCCAAGATCAAGGGACTAAACCACTCGAGCAGTACTTC.

This clone was detected a few times. The CDR3 protein is CASSYSWDPLSRGYTF. As DNA, the CDR3 is TGTGCCAGCAGTTACTCTTGGGACCCCCTGTCTCGAGGCTACACCTTC. V and J are TRBV6-5 and TRBJ1-2, with D maybe TRBD1 (5 bases). Germline-derived CDR1 and CDR2 are MNHEY and SVGAGI. V gave up 0 bases and J gave up 8 bases, with 19 bases separating them. The CDR3 is 16 residues long.